This record covers a single T cell receptor (beta chain). The V and J ends lost 6 bases and 4 bases respectively, with 13 bases between them. This CDR3 contains 14 residues. Germline V gives CDR1 SGHTA, CDR2 FQGNSA. The source of the sample is a study of OX40 agonist ivuxolimab in advanced cancers. Study details: Patients received ivuxolimab, an intravenous treatment, every 2 weeks at 0.01 to 10 mg/kg. Hepatocellular carcinoma, melanoma, renal cell or head and neck cancer occurred in dose-escalation patients.

Assay: immunoSEQ multiplex PCR; the TCRdb copy retains only in-frame clones and omits some. The table lists about 70,000 clones, over 70% of them singletons, with roughly 4.7% in the top ten. Patients had blood sampled at baseline and again on cycle 4 day 1 and cycle 7 day 1. The V and J genes are TRBV7-2 and TRBJ1-5; D is ambiguous. Sequences were derived from CD4+ or CD8+ T cells sorted from blood, sampled in a trial of the OX40 agonist ivuxolimab. This receptor was obtained from an adult with an advanced solid tumor such as melanoma, head and neck, liver or kidney cancer. CDR3 nucleotide sequence: TGTGCCAGCAGTTTCCTACCCAGGAATCAGCCCCAGCATTTT. This translates into CASSFLPRNQPQHF.